The next 27 T cell receptor beta chains were all read from a single sample in a study of T cell responses to AZD1222 COVID-19 vaccine listed by TCRdb under 2021. The library was built by means of the immunoSEQ multiplex PCR assay. TCRdb stores this immuneACCESS table with in-frame sequences only. Part of the clones is absent; in the studies checked, under half of the shortfall reflects unresolved V genes, and no reason is known for the rest. Within this sample are roughly 200,000 clones, with 90% to 95% of them counted one time only. The ten biggest clones cover 1.7% of the sample. The time point label corresponds to: about 28 days (+/-7) after the second vaccine dose. What the treatment or condition label conveys for this sample: meningococcal conjugate vaccine given as trial control. Source: peripheral blood, taken 28 days after the second dose of the MenACWY control vaccine. The receptor set was obtained from an adult who received the MenACWY meningococcal vaccine as a control.

J is TRBJ1-3 and V is TRBV6-6, with D hard to call. Looked up from germline, CDR1 is MNHNY and CDR2 is SVGAGI (reference sequence). This CDR3 is 13 amino acids long. V dropped 2 bases and J dropped 7 bases, with 9 bases sitting between them. CDR3: CASSYPPGNTIYF. CDR3 bases: TGTGCCAGCAGTTACCCTCCCGGGAACACCATATATTTT.

The chain recombines TRBV19 with TRBJ2-7; 11 positions agree with TRBD2. J was trimmed by 2 bases and V by 5 bases; bases with no gene match: 11. The CDR3 runs 17 residues. Germline V gene sequence: CDR1 LNHDA, CDR2 SQIVND (reference sequence). CDR3 loop: CASSRTSGSLVPYEQYF. CDR3 bases: TGTGCCAGTAGTCGTACTAGCGGGAGTCTAGTTCCCTACGAGCAGTACTTC.

V is TRBV28 and J is TRBJ1-2, with D possibly matching TRBD1 (5 bases). The CDR3 is made up of 15 amino acids. Germline loops: CDR1 MDHEN, CDR2 SYDVKM. Between the trimmed V and J ends, which lost 7 bases and 4 bases, there was a span of 19 bases. The CDR3 region is CASKKAVGPSYGYTF. The CDR3 DNA reads as TGTGCCAGCAAGAAGGCGGTGGGGCCGAGCTATGGCTACACCTTC.

This chain uses TRBV6-5 with TRBJ1-4; D gene uncertain. Germline V gene lookup returns CDR1 MNHEY and CDR2 SVGAGI. Between the trimmed V and J ends, which lost 8 bases and 4 bases, there was a span of 8 bases. This CDR3 spans 12 amino acids. CDR3 protein: CASGGNNEKLFF. The CDR3 nucleotides are TGTGCCAGCGGAGGAAATAATGAAAAACTGTTTTTT.

The V gene is TRBV6-2 or TRBV6-3, the J gene TRBJ2-7; TRBD1 aligns across 10 bases. J was trimmed by 3 bases and V by 2 bases; bases with no gene match: 4. Germline V CDR1 and CDR2: MNHEY, SVGEGT. CDR3 length: 15 residues. The DNA for the CDR3 is TGTGCCAGCAGTTACGGGGGGACAGGGGTCTACGAGCAGTACTTC. Translating gives CASSYGGTGVYEQYF.

This sequence joins TRBV9 and TRBJ2-2, with TRBD1 identical over 11 bases. Germline V gene data show CDR1 as SGDLS and CDR2 as YYNGEE. J lost 6 bases, V lost 0 bases, and 7 bases had no gene match. The CDR3 contains 17 residues. The CDR3 DNA reads TGTGCCAGCAGCGTAGCTTTGAGGACAGGGGGCCCCGGGGAGCTGTTTTTT. Amino acid sequence: CASSVALRTGGPGELFF.

The rearrangement links TRBV29-1 to TRBJ2-7; 9 nucleotides agree with TRBD2. Germline-derived CDR1 and CDR2 are SQVTM and ANQGSEA. The CDR3 runs 13 residues. The V and J ends lost 8 bases and 0 bases, in that order; junction bases with no gene match: 5. For the CDR3, the DNA is TGCAGCATCTTAGCGGGGGACTCCTACGAGCAGTACTTC. Residues: CSILAGDSYEQYF.

The chain employs TRBV28 and TRBJ1-4, with TRBD1 as a possible D gene (6 bases). Per the germline V gene, CDR1 is MDHEN and CDR2 is SYDVKM. This CDR3 comprises 14 residues. The V and J ends lost 3 bases and 10 bases respectively, with 15 bases between them. The CDR3: CASSLTGSLGKLFF. DNA for the CDR3: TGTGCCAGCAGTTTGACAGGTTCTTTGGGAAAACTGTTTTTT.

In DNA, the CDR3 is TGTGCCAGCAGCCCTCCTGTCGGGACTAGCGGGGGTTTGGGACACAATGAGCAGTTCTTC. Translated, it gives CASSPPVGTSGGLGHNEQFF. The chain is built from TRBV9 and TRBJ2-1; 14 nucleotides match TRBD2. CDR1 is SGDLS and CDR2 is YYNGEE in the germline V gene. This CDR3 contains 20 residues. V lost 4 bases to trimming and J lost 5 bases; unmatched junction nucleotides: 17.

The chain uses TRBV4-1 and TRBJ1-1; D is ambiguous. Germline lookup yields CDR1 MGHRA and CDR2 YSYEKL. The CDR3 is 15 residues long. V was trimmed by 3 bases and J by 0 bases, leaving 11 bases between them. The chain's CDR3 is CASSHRGIMNTEAFF. The DNA for the CDR3 is TGCGCCAGCAGCCATAGAGGGATTATGAACACTGAAGCTTTCTTT.

This chain connects TRBV9 to TRBJ2-2, with TRBD1 as a possible D gene (5 bases). In germline, CDR1 is SGDLS, CDR2 YYNGEE. The V and J ends lost 0 bases and 3 bases respectively, with 12 bases between them. This CDR3 spans 16 amino acids. CDR3 sequence reads: CASSVAGRRDTGELFF. The CDR3, as DNA: TGTGCCAGCAGCGTAGCAGGGCGCAGGGACACCGGGGAGCTGTTTTTT.

The chain recombines TRBV5-6 with TRBJ1-2; D call uncertain. Trimming removed 1 base at V and 0 bases at J, with 7 bases between. The CDR3 loop spans 14 amino acids. Germline V gene sequence: CDR1 SGHDT, CDR2 YYEEEE. The CDR3 nucleotides are TGTGCCAGCAGCTTGAGGGCGCCTAACTATGGCTACACCTTC. Translation: CASSLRAPNYGYTF. The entire variable domain, with the rest obtained from reference TRBV5-6 and TRBJ1-2, is as follows: DAGVTQSPTHLIKTRGQQVTLRCSPKSGHDTVSWYQQALGQGPQFIFQYYEEEERQRGNFPDRFSGHQFPNYSSELNVNALLLGDSALYLCASSLRAPNYGYTFGSGTRLTVV.

A single count supports this clone. The V and J genes are TRBV5-1 and TRBJ2-1; D is perhaps TRBD2 (7 bases). The CDR3 is 18 amino acids. The V end lost 1 base, the J end lost 1 base, and 18 bases lay between the germline ends. CDR1 SGHRS and CDR2 YFSETQ come from the germline V gene. CDR3 region: CASSLSSRTRGSYNEQFF. In DNA, the CDR3 is TGCGCCAGCAGCTTGTCATCGCGGACTAGGGGGTCCTACAATGAGCAGTTCTTC.

CDR3 nucleotide sequence: TGTGCCAGTGATCCGGGACAGGGGTTTTCCGGGGAGCTGTTTTTT. Protein product: CASDPGQGFSGELFF. The chain is built from TRBV19 and TRBJ2-2; TRBD1 aligns across 10 bases. The junction had 9 bases not matched to a gene; V was cut back by 8 bases and J by 6 bases. Germline V gene sequence: CDR1 LNHDA, CDR2 SQIVND (reference sequence). This CDR3 spans 15 amino acids. Full variable domain (missing parts from reference TRBV19 and TRBJ2-2): DGGITQSPKYLFRKEGQNVTLSCEQNLNHDAMYWYRQDPGQGLRLIYYSQIVNDFQKGDIAEGYSVSREKKESFPLTVTSAQKNPTAFYLCASDPGQGFSGELFFGEGSRLTVL.

This chain uses TRBV14 with TRBJ2-3, with D unclear. In germline, CDR1 is SGHDN, CDR2 FVKESK. The V gene lost 4 bases and the J gene lost 6 bases, with 8 bases spanning the gap. The CDR3 consists of 12 residues. This chain's CDR3 is CASSPRWDTQYF. CDR3 coding DNA: TGTGCCAGCAGCCCCAGGTGGGATACGCAGTATTTT.

V gene TRBV28 combines with J gene TRBJ2-3; the match to TRBD1 covers 12 bases. This CDR3 contains 18 residues. Germline V gene data show CDR1 as MDHEN and CDR2 as SYDVKM. J was trimmed by 1 base and V by 5 bases; bases with no gene match: 10. CDR3 in amino acids: CASSVGQGARVGTDTQYF. The CDR3 DNA follows: TGTGCCAGCAGTGTGGGACAGGGGGCGCGAGTAGGCACAGATACGCAGTATTTT.

This clone was detected only once. This could be a read error, since a much larger clone is one nucleotide away. The rearrangement links TRBV25-1 to TRBJ1-1; unclear D gene. The CDR3 length is 12 residues. Looked up from germline, CDR1 is MGHDK and CDR2 is SYGVNS. Trimming left V 2 bases short and J 0 bases short, with 1 base between. CDR3 protein: CASSELNTEAFF. The CDR3 region has the DNA TGTGCCAGCAGTGAACTGAACACTGAAGCTTTCTTT. The complete variable domain, with remaining parts taken from reference TRBV25-1 and TRBJ1-1, reads EADIYQTPRYLVIGTGKKITLECSQTMGHDKMYWYQQDPGMELHLIHYSYGVNSTEKGDLSSESTVSRIRTEHFPLTLESARPSHTSQYLCASSELNTEAFFGQGTRLTVV.

The chain carries TRBV6-5 and TRBJ2-5, with 11 bases that match TRBD2. This CDR3 has 15 residues. CDR1 and CDR2 from the germline V gene are MNHEY and SVGAGI. J was trimmed by 2 bases and V by 9 bases; bases with no gene match: 8. CDR3 loop: CASNGGTSGQETQYF. The CDR3 nucleotides read TGTGCCAGTAACGGGGGGACTAGCGGACAAGAGACCCAGTACTTC.

The rearrangement links TRBV6-2 or TRBV6-3 to TRBJ2-5; 13 bases line up with TRBD2. The CDR3 runs to 14 residues. The germline CDR1 and CDR2 sequences are MNHEY and SVGEGT. The V gene end was trimmed by 6 bases and the J gene end by 5 bases; junction bases not matched to a gene: 3. The CDR3 nucleotides read TGTGCCAGCAGCACTAGCGGGGGGGCGGAGACCCAGTACTTC. Translated, it gives CASSTSGGAETQYF.

The J gene is TRBJ1-6, the V gene TRBV27; 8 bases are shared with TRBD1. Germline V lookup: CDR1 MNHEY, CDR2 SMNVEV (reference sequence). The V segment lost 7 bases and the J segment 10 bases; nucleotides outside the gene matches: 9. This CDR3 is 14 amino acids long. The CDR3 sequence is CASTRDRGASPLHF. The CDR3 DNA follows: TGTGCCAGCACCCGAGACAGGGGAGCGTCACCCCTCCACTTT.

This clone was found once. The chain links TRBV30 to TRBJ1-3; 7 nucleotides agree with TRBD1. CDR1 and CDR2 from the germline V gene are GTSNPN and SVGIG (reference sequence). CDR3 size: 15 residues. J was trimmed by 4 bases and V by 2 bases; bases with no gene match: 8. For the CDR3, the DNA is TGTGCCTGGAGTAACGACAGGGCCTCAGGAAACACCATATATTTT. It translates to CAWSNDRASGNTIYF.

Comment on this clone: In the same sample, other DNA sequences code for this CDR3. V is TRBV28 and J is TRBJ1-1; D is possibly TRBD1 (6 bases). Per the germline V gene, CDR1 is MDHEN and CDR2 is SYDVKM. V was shortened by 3 bases and J by 3 bases, with 8 bases between the two germline ends. The CDR3 contains 13 residues. This CDR3 reads CASSLRGYTEAFF. The CDR3 nucleotides are TGTGCCAGCAGTTTGAGGGGGTACACTGAAGCTTTCTTT.

This chain uses TRBV6-4 with TRBJ1-6; D ambiguous. Trimming took 2 bases from V and 7 from J, leaving 6 bases between them. Germline V gives CDR1 MRHNA, CDR2 SNTAGT. The CDR3 loop spans 13 amino acids. The CDR3 DNA reads TGTGCCAGCAGTGACGTTTCGAATTCACCCCTCCACTTT. The encoded protein is CASSDVSNSPLHF.

The J gene is TRBJ2-3, the V gene TRBV4-3; 7 nucleotides match TRBD1. V lost 0 bases, J lost 1 base, and 10 bases stayed unmatched. CDR1 and CDR2 (germline): LGHNA, YSLEER. The CDR3 contains 18 residues. CDR3 in DNA: TGCGCCAGCAGCCAAGATGGGGTCCGGGACAGAGGCACAGATACGCAGTATTTT. It is translated as CASSQDGVRDRGTDTQYF.

This clone was observed once. V is TRBV27 and J is TRBJ1-3; D remains unclear. The CDR3 has 16 residues. Germline values: CDR1 MNHEY, CDR2 SMNVEV (reference sequence). The V gene lost 2 bases and the J gene lost 0 bases, with 11 bases spanning the gap. As DNA, the CDR3 is TGTGCCAGCAGTTTAGATGGTGTTAGCTCTGGAAACACCATATATTTT. Translated, it gives CASSLDGVSSGNTIYF.

The V gene is TRBV27, the J gene TRBJ1-1, with D maybe TRBD1 (5 bases). Germline CDR1 and CDR2: MNHEY and SMNVEV (reference sequence). CDR3 size: 13 residues. V dropped 5 bases and J dropped 4 bases, with 11 bases sitting between them. As DNA, the CDR3 is TGTGCCAGCAGTAGACAGACGAGCACTGAAGCTTTCTTT. Its protein is CASSRQTSTEAFF.

About this clone itself: A read error may account for a junction end that differs from germline. The V and J genes are TRBV6-1 and TRBJ2-7; 11 positions agree with TRBD1. In germline, CDR1 is MNHNS, CDR2 SASEGT. The CDR3 extends over 14 amino acids. In nucleotides, the CDR3 is TGTGCCAGCAGGGAAGGGACAGGGGGCTACGAGCAGTACTTC. Its translation: CASREGTGGYEQYF.